The 5 T cell receptor beta chains presented below share a single source sample, sequenced in a study of CD8+CD57+ T cells in acquired aplastic anemia. Using genomic DNA as the template, TCR beta VDJ and CDR3 profiling was carried out. A single record per CDR3 protein comes from TCRdb applying MiXCR to the reads. Of 100,000 to 150,000 distinct CDR3 sequences listed, about 40% are singletons. Selection for sequencing was limited to patients who had shown CD8+CD57+ cell expansion by flow cytometry. Source material: sorted CD4+, CD8+, or CD8+CD57+ T cells (not recorded which) from PBMCs. These receptor sequences come from a human donor with aplastic anemia.

This rearrangement joins TRBV7-2 to TRBJ2-3, with 8 bases identical to TRBD2. This CDR3 spans 15 amino acids. Germline V CDR1 and CDR2: SGHTA, FQGNSA. V was clipped by 0 bases and J by 5 bases; unmatched bases: 4. The CDR3 nucleotides are TGTGCCAGCAGCTTAGCGAGCGGGGGTCAAGATACGCAGTATTTT. Translated: CASSLASGGQDTQYF.

This chain joins TRBV2 and TRBJ1-3, with D possibly matching TRBD1 (6 bases). Germline CDR1 SNHLY, CDR2 FYNNEI. CDR3 length: 15 residues. The V end was cut by 10 bases, the J end by 4 bases, with 20 bases between. The CDR3 nucleotides read TGTGCCACTCCTACAGGGACCTCTAAAGGAAACACCATATATTTT. Translated: CATPTGTSKGNTIYF. The full variable domain, completed using reference TRBV2 and TRBJ1-3, is EPEVTQTPSHQVTQMGQEVILRCVPISNHLYFYWYRQILGQKVEFLVSFYNNEISEKSEIFDDQFSVERPDGSNFTLKIRSTKLEDSAMYFCATPTGTSKGNTIYFGEGSWLTVV.

V and J are TRBV2 and TRBJ2-7; D ambiguous. The CDR3 runs 13 residues. Per germline, CDR1 SNHLY and CDR2 FYNNEI. The V and J ends lost 2 bases and 3 bases respectively, with 8 bases between them. CDR3: CASSESLRYEQYF. The CDR3 nucleotides are TGTGCCAGCAGTGAATCGCTGCGCTACGAGCAGTACTTC.

This clonotype was detected once. This sequence joins TRBV5-1 and TRBJ1-2; TRBD1 matches 8 bases. This CDR3 contains 17 residues. V lost 4 bases, J lost 2 bases, and 13 bases stayed unmatched. Per germline, CDR1 SGHRS and CDR2 YFSETQ. DNA of the CDR3: TGCGCCAGCAGCCAAACTCCTTCAACAGGGGGGAACTATGGCTACACCTTC. Translated, it gives CASSQTPSTGGNYGYTF. Full variable domain (rest looked up from reference TRBV5-1 and TRBJ1-2): KAGVTQTPRYLIKTRGQQVTLSCSPISGHRSVSWYQQTPGQGLQFLFEYFSETQRNKGNFPGRFSGRQFSNSRSEMNVSTLELGDSALYLCASSQTPSTGGNYGYTFGSGTRLTVV.

In its sample, this clonotype was seen many times. CDR3 sequence (DNA): TGCGCCAGCAGCTTGGAAGGGTTCGGCTATAATTCACCCCTCCACTTT. Protein: CASSLEGFGYNSPLHF. V usage is TRBV5-1 and J usage is TRBJ1-6; no firm D call. V shed 0 bases and J shed 3 bases, with 10 bases lying between them. The V gene's germline CDR1 is SGHRS and CDR2 YFSETQ. CDR3 size: 16 residues.